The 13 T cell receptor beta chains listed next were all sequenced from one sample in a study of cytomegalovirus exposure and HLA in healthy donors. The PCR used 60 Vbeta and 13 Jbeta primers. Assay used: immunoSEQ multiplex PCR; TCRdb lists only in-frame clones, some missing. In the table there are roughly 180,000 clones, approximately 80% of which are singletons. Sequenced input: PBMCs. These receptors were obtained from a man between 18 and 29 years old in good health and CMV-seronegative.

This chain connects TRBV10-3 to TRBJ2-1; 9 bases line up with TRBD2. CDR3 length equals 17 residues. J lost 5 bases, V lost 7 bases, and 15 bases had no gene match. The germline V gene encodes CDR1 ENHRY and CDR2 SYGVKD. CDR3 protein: CAINEASGAGPHNEQFF. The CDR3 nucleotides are TGTGCCATCAACGAGGCTAGCGGGGCAGGGCCTCACAATGAGCAGTTCTTC.

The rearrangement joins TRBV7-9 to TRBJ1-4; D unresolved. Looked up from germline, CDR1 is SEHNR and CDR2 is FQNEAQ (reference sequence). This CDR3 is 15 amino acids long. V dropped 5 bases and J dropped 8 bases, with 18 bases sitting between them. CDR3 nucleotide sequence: TGTGCCAGCAGCGCCTCCCTCGGGTTTGACGAAAAACTGTTTTTT. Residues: CASSASLGFDEKLFF.

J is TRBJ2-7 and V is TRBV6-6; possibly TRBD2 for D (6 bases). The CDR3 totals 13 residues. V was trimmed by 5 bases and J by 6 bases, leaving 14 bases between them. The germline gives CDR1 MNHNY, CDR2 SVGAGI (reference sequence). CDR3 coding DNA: TGTGCCAGCAGTCCCTCACGGGGGACCGAGCAGTACTTC. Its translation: CASSPSRGTEQYF.

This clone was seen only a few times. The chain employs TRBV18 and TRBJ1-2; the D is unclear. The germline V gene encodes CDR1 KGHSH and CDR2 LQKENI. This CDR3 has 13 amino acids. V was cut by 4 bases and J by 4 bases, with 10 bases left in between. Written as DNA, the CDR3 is TGTGCCAGCTCACAAACCGGTCCCTATGGCTACACCTTC. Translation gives CASSQTGPYGYTF.

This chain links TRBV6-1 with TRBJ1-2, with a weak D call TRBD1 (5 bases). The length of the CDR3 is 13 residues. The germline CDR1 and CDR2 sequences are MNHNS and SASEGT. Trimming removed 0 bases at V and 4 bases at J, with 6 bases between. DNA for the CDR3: TGTGCCAGCAGTGAAGCGGGGGGCTATGGCTACACCTTC. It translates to CASSEAGGYGYTF.

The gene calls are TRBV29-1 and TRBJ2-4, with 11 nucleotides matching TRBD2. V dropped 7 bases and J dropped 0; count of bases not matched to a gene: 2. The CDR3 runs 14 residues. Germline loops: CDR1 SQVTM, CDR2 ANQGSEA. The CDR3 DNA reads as TGCAGCGGACTAGCGGGGCCAGCCAAAAACATTCAGTACTTC. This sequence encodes CSGLAGPAKNIQYF. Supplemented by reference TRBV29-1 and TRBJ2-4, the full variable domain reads SAVISQKPSRDICQRGTSLTIQCQVDSQVTMMFWYRQQPGQSLTLIATANQGSEATYESGFVIDKFPISRPNLTFSTLTVSNMSPEDSSIYLCSGLAGPAKNIQYFGAGTRLSVL.

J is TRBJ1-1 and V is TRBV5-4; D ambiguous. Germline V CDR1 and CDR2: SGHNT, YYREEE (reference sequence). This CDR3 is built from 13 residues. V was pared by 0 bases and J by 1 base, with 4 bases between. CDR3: CASSLDRNTEAFF. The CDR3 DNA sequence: TGTGCCAGCAGCTTGGACAGGAACACTGAAGCTTTCTTT.

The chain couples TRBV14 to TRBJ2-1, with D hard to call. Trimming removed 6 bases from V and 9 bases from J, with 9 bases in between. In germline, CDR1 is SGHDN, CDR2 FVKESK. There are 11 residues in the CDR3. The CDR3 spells CASRSTGEQFF. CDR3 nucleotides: TGTGCCAGCAGATCAACGGGTGAGCAGTTCTTC.

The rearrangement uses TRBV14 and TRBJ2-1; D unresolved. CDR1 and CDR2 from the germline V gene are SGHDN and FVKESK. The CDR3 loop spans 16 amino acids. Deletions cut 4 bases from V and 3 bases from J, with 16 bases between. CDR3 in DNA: TGTGCCAGCAGCCGAGGTCAGCTGTACCTCTACAATGAGCAGTTCTTC. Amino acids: CASSRGQLYLYNEQFF.

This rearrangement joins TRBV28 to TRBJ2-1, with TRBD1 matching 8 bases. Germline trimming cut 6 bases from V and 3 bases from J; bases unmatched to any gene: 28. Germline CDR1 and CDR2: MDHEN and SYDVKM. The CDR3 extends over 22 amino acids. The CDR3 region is CASSYTIWTGTQTLKDYNEQFF. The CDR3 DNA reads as TGTGCCAGCAGCTATACGATTTGGACAGGGACCCAAACTCTAAAGGACTACAATGAGCAGTTCTTC.

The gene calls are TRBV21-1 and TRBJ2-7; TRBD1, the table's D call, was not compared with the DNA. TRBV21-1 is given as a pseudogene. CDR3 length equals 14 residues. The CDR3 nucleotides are TGTGCCAGCAGCGAGACAGGGGAAGCTGGGGAGCAGTACTTC. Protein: CASSETGEAGEQYF.

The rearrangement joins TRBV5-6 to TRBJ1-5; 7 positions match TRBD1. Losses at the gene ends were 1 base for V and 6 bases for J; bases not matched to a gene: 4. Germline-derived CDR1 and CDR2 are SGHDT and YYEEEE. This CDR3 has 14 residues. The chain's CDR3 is CASSLNRGFQPQHF. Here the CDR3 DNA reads TGTGCCAGCAGCTTGAACAGGGGTTTTCAGCCCCAGCATTTT.

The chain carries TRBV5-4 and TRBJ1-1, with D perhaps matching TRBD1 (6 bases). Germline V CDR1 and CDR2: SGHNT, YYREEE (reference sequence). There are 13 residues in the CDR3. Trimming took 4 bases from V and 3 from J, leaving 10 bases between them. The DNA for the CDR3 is TGTGCCAGCAGCCCCCGACAGGACACTGAAGCTTTCTTT. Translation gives CASSPRQDTEAFF.